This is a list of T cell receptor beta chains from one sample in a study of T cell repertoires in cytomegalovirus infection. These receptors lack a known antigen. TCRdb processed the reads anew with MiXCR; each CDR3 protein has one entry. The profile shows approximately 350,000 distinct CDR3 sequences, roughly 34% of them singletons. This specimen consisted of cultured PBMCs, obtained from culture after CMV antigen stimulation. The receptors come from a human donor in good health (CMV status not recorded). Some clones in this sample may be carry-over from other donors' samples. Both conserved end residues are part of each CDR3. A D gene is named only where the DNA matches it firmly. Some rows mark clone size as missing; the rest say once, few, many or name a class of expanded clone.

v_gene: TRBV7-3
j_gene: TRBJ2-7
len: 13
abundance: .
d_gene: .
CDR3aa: CASSDGRSNEQYF
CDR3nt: TGTGCCAGCAGCGACGGGAGAAGCAACGAGCAGTACTTC

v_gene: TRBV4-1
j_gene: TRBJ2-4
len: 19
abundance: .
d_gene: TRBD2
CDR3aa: CASSSPLLAGGPIGNIQYF
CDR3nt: TGCGCCAGCAGCAGTCCCCTACTAGCGGGAGGGCCAATAGGAAACATTCAGTACTTC

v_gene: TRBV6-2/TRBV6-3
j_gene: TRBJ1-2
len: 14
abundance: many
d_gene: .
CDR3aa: CASSWDTINYGYTF
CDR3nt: TGTGCCAGCAGTTGGGACACGATTAACTATGGCTACACCTTC

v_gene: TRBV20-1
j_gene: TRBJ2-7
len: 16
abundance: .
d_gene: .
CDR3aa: CSARPRTAGKRDEQYF
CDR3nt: TGCAGTGCTAGACCCCGGACGGCGGGGAAGAGAGACGAGCAGTACTTC

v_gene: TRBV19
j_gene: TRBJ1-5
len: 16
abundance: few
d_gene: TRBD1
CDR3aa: CASSIPTGYHNQPQHF
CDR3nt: TGTGCCAGTAGTATACCGACAGGGTATCACAATCAGCCCCAGCATTTT

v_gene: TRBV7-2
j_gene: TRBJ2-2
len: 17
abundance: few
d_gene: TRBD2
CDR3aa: CASSTGLAGLGIGELFF
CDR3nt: TGTGCCAGCAGTACCGGACTAGCGGGATTGGGGATCGGGGAGCTGTTTTTT

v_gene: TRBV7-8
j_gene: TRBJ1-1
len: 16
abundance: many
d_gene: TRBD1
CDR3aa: CASSSRTGFMNTEAFF
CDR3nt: TGTGCCAGCAGCTCCCGGACAGGGTTCATGAACACTGAAGCTTTCTTT

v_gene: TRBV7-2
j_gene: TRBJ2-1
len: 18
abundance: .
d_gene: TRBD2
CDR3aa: CASSLVGGGRRGYNEQFF
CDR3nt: TGTGCCAGCAGCTTAGTGGGGGGCGGGAGGAGGGGCTACAATGAGCAGTTCTTC

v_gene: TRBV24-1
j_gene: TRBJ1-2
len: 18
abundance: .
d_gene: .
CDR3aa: CATSDSSYRGPTDYGYTF
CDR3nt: TGTGCCACCAGTGATTCCTCATACCGGGGCCCCACGGACTATGGCTACACCTTC

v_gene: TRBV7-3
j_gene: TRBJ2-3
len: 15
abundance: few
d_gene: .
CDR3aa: CASSIGTGNTDTQYF
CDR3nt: TGTGCCAGCAGCATCGGGACTGGGAACACAGATACGCAGTATTTT

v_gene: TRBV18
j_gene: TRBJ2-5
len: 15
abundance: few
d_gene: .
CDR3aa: CASSPAAGEAGTQYF
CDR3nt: TGTGCCAGCTCCCCAGCGGCAGGGGAAGCCGGTACCCAGTACTTC

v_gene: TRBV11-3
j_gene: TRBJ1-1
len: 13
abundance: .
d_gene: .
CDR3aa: CASSLFAGREAFF
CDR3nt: TGTGCCAGCAGCTTATTTGCAGGACGCGAAGCTTTCTTT

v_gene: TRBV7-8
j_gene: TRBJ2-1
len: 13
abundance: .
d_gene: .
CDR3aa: CASSLELYNEQFF
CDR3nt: TGTGCCAGCAGCTTAGAATTATACAATGAGCAGTTCTTC

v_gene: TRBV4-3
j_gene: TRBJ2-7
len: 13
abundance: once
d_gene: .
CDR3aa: CASSPRDSYEQYF
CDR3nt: TGCGCCAGCAGCCCGCGGGACTCCTACGAGCAGTACTTC

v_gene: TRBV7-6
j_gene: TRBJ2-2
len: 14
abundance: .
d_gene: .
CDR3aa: CASSTGLTTGELFF
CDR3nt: TGTGCCAGCAGCACCGGACTTACCACCGGGGAGCTGTTTTTT

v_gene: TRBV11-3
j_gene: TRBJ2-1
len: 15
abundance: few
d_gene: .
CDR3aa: CASSLRQSQRNEQFF
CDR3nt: TGTGCCAGCAGCCTCCGCCAATCTCAGCGCAATGAGCAGTTCTTC

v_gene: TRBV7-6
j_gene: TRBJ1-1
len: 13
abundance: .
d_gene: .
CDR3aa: CASSFRGVTEAFF
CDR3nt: TGTGCCAGCAGCTTCCGAGGGGTCACTGAAGCTTTCTTT

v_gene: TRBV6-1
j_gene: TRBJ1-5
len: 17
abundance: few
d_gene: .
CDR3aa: CASSQGDGRILNQPQHF
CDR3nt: TGTGCCAGCAGCCAAGGAGACGGACGGATTCTAAATCAGCCCCAGCATTTT

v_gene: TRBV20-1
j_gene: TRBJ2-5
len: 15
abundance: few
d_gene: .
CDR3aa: CSARDLLARQETQYF
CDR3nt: TGCAGTGCTAGAGATCTCCTGGCGCGCCAAGAGACCCAGTACTTC